This T cell receptor (beta chain) was identified during a study of T cells after yellow fever vaccination. Study outcomes and limitations: Clonotypes appearing in both CD4 and CD8 compartments existed, and their share was small. The study re-detected most primary-vaccination clones after the booster (approximately 97% CD4, roughly 88% CD8).

MiXCR, run by TCRdb on the 5' RACE reads, gives a single entry per CDR3 protein. The sample records hundreds of thousands of distinct CDR3 sequences, 15% to 20% being singletons. Ten or more counts support this clonotype. What it binds is not known. Losses at the gene ends were 2 bases for V and 1 base for J; bases not matched to a gene: 3. The CDR3 contains 16 residues. Germline CDR1 reads MRHNA; CDR2 reads SNTAGT. The source is a man aged 25-40 years who received the YFV17D yellow fever vaccine. The chain has TRBV6-4 and TRBJ2-2; TRBD1 matches at 8 bases. Source: PBMCs, taken 15 days after the yellow fever booster vaccination. The CDR3 bases are TGTGCCAGCAGTGACACGGACAGGGTGAACACCGGGGAGCTGTTTTTT. Amino acids: CASSDTDRVNTGELFF.